The clone carrying this T cell receptor (beta chain) was picked up many times. Its antigen is still unknown. CDR1 is SGHVS and CDR2 is FQNEAQ in the germline V gene. J lost 0 bases, V lost 0 bases, and 5 bases had no gene match. The CDR3 sequence is 17 residues long. TCRdb redid the calling of the reads with MiXCR, one entry per CDR3 protein. In the table there are fewer than 1,000,000 distinct CDR3 sequences, around 29% of which are singletons. This sample is drawn from a study of T cell repertoires in cytomegalovirus infection. General study findings and limits: Summed frequency of public TCR beta families distinguished CMV carriers with the relevant HLA.

The clonotype comes from a human donor in good health (CMV status not recorded). Some clones in this sample may be carry-over from other donors' samples. The chain employs TRBV7-8 and TRBJ1-1, with 9 positions matching TRBD1. This specimen consisted of cultured CD8+ T cells from PBMCs, obtained from culture after CMV antigen stimulation. For the CDR3, the DNA is TGTGCCAGCAGCTTAGCGGGCGGACAGGGGATGAACACTGAAGCTTTCTTT. Its translation: CASSLAGGQGMNTEAFF.